The following is a T cell receptor (beta chain) sequence with its context. This entry is derived from a study of cytomegalovirus exposure and HLA in healthy donors. Study information: HLA-typed donors were the source of some 85 million unique TCRs, which an early data release held.

This CDR3 spans 16 amino acids. Germline V gene lookup returns CDR1 MDHEN and CDR2 SYDVKM. The V and J ends lost 6 bases and 2 bases respectively, with 18 bases between them. The study ran its PCR with 60 Vbeta and 13 Jbeta primers. TCRdb's table, derived via immunoSEQ multiplex PCR, lists solely in-frame clones and lacks some. The repertoire table contains 45,000 to 55,000 clones. The source is a male donor in good health and CMV-seropositive. Sequenced material: PBMCs. This chain links TRBV28 with TRBJ2-3; tentatively, D is TRBD1 (6 bases). CDR3 loop: CASRLEGTLYTDTQYF. In nucleotides, the CDR3 is TGTGCCAGCAGACTAGAGGGGACACTATACACAGATACGCAGTATTTT.